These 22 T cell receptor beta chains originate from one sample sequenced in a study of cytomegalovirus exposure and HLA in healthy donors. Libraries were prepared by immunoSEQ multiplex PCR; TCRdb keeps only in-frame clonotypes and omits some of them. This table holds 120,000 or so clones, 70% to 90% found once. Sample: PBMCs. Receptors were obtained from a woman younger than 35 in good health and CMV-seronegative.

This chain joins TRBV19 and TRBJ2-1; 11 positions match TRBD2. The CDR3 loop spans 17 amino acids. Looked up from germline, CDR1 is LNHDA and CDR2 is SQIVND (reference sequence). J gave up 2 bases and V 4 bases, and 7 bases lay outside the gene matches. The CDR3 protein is CASSTPLLAGAYNEQFF. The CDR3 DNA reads TGTGCCAGTAGTACCCCGTTACTAGCGGGAGCCTACAATGAGCAGTTCTTC.

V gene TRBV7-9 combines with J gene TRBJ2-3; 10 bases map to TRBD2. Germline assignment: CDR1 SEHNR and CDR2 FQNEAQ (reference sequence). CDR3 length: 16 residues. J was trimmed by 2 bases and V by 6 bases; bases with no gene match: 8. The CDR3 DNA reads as TGTGCCAGCAGGTACGCTAGCGGGGGAGCCACAGATACGCAGTATTTT. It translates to CASRYASGGATDTQYF. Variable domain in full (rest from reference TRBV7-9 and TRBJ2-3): DTGVSQNPRHKITKRGQNVTFRCDPISEHNRLYWYRQTLGQGPEFLTYFQNEAQLEKSRLLSDRFSAERPKGSFSTLEIQRTEQGDSAMYLCASRYASGGATDTQYFGPGTRLTVL.

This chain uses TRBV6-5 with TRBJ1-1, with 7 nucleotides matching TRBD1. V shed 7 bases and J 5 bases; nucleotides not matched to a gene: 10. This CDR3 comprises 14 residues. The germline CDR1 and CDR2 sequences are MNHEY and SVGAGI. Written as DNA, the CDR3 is TGTGCCAGCACAGACAGGGTACCGGGGACTGAAGCTTTCTTT. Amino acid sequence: CASTDRVPGTEAFF.

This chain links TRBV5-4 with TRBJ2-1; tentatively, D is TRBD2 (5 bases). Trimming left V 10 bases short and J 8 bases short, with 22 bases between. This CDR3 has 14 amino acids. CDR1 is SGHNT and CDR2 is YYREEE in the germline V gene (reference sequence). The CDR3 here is CAPPAGVRGDEQFF. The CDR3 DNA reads TGTGCCCCCCCAGCCGGGGTTCGGGGAGATGAGCAGTTCTTC.

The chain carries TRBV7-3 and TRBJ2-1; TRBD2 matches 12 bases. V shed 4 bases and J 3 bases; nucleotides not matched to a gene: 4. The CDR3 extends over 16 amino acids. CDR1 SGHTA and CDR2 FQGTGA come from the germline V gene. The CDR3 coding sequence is TGTGCCAGCAGCTCCCAGACTAGCGGGGGCTACAATGAGCAGTTCTTC. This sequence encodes CASSSQTSGGYNEQFF.

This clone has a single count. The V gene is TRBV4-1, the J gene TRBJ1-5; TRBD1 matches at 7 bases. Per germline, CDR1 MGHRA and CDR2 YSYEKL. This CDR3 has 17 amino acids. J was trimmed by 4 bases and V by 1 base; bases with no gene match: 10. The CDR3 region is CASSQVKGAAENQPQHF. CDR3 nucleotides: TGCGCCAGCAGCCAAGTTAAGGGGGCGGCAGAGAATCAGCCCCAGCATTTT.

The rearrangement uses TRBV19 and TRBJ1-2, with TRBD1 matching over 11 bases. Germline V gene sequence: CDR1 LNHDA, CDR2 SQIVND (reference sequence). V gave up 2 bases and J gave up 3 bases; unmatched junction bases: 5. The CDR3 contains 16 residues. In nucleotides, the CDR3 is TGTGCCAGTAGTATAATCCCGGGACAGGGGGACTATGGCTACACCTTC. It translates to CASSIIPGQGDYGYTF.

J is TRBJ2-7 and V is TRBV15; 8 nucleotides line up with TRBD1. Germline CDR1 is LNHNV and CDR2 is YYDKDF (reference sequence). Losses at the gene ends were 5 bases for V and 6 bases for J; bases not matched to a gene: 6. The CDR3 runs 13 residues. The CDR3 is CATSFPGTGEQYF. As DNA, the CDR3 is TGTGCCACCAGCTTTCCCGGGACAGGCGAGCAGTACTTC.

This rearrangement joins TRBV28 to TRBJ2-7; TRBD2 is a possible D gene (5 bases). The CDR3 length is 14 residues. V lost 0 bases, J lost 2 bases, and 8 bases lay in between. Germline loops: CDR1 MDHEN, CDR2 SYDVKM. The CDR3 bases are TGTGCCAGCAGTTTATGGGGGAGACCCTACGAGCAGTACTTC. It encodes CASSLWGRPYEQYF.

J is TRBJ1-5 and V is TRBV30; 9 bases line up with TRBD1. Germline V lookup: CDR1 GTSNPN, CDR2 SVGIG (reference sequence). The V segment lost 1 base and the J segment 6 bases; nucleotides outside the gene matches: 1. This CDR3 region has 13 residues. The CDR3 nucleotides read TGTGCCTGGAGTGGACAGGGGGTTCAGCCCCAGCATTTT. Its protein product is CAWSGQGVQPQHF.

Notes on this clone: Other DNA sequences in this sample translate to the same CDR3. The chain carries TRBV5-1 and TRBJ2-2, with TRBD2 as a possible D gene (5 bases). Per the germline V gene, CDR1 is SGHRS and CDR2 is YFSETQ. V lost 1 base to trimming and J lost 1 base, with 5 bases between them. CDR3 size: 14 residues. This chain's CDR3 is CASSLSGNTGELFF. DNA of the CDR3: TGCGCCAGCAGCTTGAGCGGGAACACCGGGGAGCTGTTTTTT.

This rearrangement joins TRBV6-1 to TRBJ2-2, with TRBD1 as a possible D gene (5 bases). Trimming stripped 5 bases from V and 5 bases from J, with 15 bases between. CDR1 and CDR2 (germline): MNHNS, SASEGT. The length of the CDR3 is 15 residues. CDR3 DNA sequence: TGTGCCAGCAGTAGATTGACAGTCTTAACCGGGGAGCTGTTTTTT. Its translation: CASSRLTVLTGELFF.

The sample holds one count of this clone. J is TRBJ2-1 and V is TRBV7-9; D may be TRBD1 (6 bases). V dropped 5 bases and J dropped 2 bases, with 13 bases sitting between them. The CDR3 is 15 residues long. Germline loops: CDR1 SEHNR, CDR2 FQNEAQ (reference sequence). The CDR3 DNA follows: TGTGCCAGCAGCCCCCGGCAGGGGACCTACAATGAGCAGTTCTTC. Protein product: CASSPRQGTYNEQFF.

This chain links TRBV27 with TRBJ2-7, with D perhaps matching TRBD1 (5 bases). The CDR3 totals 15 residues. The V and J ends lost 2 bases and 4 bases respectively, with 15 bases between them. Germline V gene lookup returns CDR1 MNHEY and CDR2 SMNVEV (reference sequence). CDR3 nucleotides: TGTGCCAGCAGTTTAGCGGCAGGGCGCTTGTACGAGCAGTACTTC. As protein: CASSLAAGRLYEQYF.

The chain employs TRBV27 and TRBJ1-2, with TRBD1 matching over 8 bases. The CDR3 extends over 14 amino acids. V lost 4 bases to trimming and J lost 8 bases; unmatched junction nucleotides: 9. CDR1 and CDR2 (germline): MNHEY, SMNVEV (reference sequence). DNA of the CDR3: TGTGCCAGCAGTTCGTACAGGGGGAATATAGGCTACACCTTC. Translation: CASSSYRGNIGYTF.

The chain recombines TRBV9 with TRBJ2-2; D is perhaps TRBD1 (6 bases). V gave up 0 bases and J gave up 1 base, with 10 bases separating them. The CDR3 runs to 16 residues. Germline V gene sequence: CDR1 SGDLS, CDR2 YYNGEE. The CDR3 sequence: CASSVVRGRNTGELFF. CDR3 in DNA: TGTGCCAGCAGCGTAGTCAGGGGCCGGAACACCGGGGAGCTGTTTTTT.

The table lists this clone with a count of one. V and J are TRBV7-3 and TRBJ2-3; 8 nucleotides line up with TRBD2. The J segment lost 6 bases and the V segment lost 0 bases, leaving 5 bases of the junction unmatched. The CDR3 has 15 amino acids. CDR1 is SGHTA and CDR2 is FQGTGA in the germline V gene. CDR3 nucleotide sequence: TGTGCCAGCAGCTTAACGGGACTAGGAGGTGATACGCAGTATTTT. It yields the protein CASSLTGLGGDTQYF.

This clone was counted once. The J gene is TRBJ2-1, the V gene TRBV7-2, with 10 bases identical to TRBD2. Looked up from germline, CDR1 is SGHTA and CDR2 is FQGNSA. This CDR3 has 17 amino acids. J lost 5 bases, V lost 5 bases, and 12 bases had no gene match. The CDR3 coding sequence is TGTGCCAGCAGCGGTAGCGGGAGGCGCAGGACGGACAATGAGCAGTTCTTC. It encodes CASSGSGRRRTDNEQFF.

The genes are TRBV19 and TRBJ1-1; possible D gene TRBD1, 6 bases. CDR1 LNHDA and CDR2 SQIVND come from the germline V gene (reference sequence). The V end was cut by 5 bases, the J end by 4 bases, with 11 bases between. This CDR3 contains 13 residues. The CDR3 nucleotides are TGTGCCAGTAGTTTCGGGGGGGCCACTGAAGCTTTCTTT. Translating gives CASSFGGATEAFF.

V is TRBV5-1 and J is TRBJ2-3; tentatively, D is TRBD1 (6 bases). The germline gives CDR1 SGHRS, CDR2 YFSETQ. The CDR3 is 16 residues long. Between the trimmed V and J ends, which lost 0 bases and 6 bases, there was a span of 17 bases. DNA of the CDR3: TGCGCCAGCAGCTTGGCCTGGTCTAGCACAGGGGATACGCAGTATTTT. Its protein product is CASSLAWSSTGDTQYF.

In DNA form, the CDR3 reads TGTGCCTGGAACCAGCGGGGGGCCCTCACAGATACGCAGTATTTT. Its translation: CAWNQRGALTDTQYF. V is TRBV30 and J is TRBJ2-3; TRBD2 agrees at 9 bases. V trimming: 4 bases; J trimming: 2 bases; junction bases outside the gene matches: 7. Per the germline V gene, CDR1 is GTSNPN and CDR2 is SVGIG (reference sequence). The CDR3 totals 15 residues.

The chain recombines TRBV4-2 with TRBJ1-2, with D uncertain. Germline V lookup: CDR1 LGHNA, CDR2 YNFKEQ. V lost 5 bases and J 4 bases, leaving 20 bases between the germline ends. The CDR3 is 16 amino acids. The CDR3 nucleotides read TGTGCCAGCAGCTCCCGGGGAAAGCGAACCTTCTATGGCTACACCTTC. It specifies CASSSRGKRTFYGYTF.